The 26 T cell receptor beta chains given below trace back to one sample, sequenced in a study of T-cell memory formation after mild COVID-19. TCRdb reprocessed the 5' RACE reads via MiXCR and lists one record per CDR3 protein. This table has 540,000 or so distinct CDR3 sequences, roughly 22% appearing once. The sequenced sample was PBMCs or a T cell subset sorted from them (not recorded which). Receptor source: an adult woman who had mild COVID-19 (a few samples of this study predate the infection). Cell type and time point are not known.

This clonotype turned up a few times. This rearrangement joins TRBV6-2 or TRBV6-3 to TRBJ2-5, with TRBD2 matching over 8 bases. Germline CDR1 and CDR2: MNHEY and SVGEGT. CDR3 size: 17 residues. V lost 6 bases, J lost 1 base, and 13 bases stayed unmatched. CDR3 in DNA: TGTGCCAGCAGCCCGTCCGGGCCTAGCGGGCTCCAAGAGACCCAGTACTTC. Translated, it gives CASSPSGPSGLQETQYF.

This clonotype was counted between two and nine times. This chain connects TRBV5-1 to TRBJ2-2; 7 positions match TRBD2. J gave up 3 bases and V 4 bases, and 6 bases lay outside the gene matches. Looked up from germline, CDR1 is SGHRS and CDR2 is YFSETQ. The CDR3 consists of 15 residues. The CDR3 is CASSLPAGDTGELFF. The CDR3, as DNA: TGCGCCAGCAGCCTCCCGGCGGGGGACACCGGGGAGCTGTTTTTT.

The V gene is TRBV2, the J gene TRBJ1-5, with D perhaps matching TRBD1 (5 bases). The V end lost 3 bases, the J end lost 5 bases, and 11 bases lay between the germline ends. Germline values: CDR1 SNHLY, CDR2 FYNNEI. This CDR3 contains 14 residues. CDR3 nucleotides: TGTGCCAGCAGTGAGACAGTGAACCATCAGCCCCAGCATTTT. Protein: CASSETVNHQPQHF.

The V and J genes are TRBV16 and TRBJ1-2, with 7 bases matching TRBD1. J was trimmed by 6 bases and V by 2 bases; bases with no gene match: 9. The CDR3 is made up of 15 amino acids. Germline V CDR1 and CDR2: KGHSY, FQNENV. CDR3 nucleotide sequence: TGTGCCAGCAGCCAAACCCGGGACAGCGGCAATGGCTACACCTTC. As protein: CASSQTRDSGNGYTF.

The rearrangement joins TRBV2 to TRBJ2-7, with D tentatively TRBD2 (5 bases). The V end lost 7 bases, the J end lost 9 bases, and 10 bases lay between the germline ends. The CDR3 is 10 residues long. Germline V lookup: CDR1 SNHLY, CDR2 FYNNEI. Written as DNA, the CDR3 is TGTGCCAGCACTCGAGGAGGGCAGTACTTC. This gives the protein CASTRGGQYF.

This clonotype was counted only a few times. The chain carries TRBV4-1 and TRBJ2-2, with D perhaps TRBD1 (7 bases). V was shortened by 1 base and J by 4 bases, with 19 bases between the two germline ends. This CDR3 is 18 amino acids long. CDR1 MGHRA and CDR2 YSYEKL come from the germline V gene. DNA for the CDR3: TGCGCCAGCAGCCAAGGGCCGGCGCGGGGACAGACCACCGGGGAGCTGTTTTTT. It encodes CASSQGPARGQTTGELFF.

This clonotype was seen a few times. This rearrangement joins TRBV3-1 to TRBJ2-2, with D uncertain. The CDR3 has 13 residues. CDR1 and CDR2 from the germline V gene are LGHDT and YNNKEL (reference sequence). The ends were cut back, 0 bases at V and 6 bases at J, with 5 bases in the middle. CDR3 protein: CASSQDGSGELFF. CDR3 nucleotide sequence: TGTGCCAGCAGCCAAGACGGGTCCGGGGAGCTGTTTTTT. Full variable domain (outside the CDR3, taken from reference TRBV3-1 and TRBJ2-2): DTAVSQTPKYLVTQMGNDKSIKCEQNLGHDTMYWYKQDSKKFLKIMFSYNNKELIINETVPNRFSPKSPDKAHLNLHINSLELGDSAVYFCASSQDGSGELFFGEGSRLTVL.

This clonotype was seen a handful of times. The CDR3: CASSGSGTNSYEQYF. The CDR3 DNA reads as TGTGCCAGCAGTGGATCCGGGACAAACTCCTACGAGCAGTACTTC. V gene TRBV27 combines with J gene TRBJ2-7; D may be TRBD1 (6 bases). Germline V lookup: CDR1 MNHEY, CDR2 SMNVEV (reference sequence). CDR3 length: 15 residues. V was clipped by 5 bases and J by 0 bases, with 14 bases between them.

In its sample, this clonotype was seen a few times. As DNA, the CDR3 is TGTGCCAGCAGTTCTGGGGCGGGGATGGACACTGAAGCTTTCTTT. Translating gives CASSSGAGMDTEAFF. The chain is built from TRBV12-3 or TRBV12-4 and TRBJ1-1; D may be TRBD1 (5 bases). The CDR3 sequence is 15 residues long. V lost 4 bases and J 3 bases, leaving 15 bases between the germline ends.

The CDR3 DNA reads as TGTGCCAGCTCACCTGTTGCTTCAATCTATGGCTACACCTTC. Translating it yields CASSPVASIYGYTF. The rearrangement joins TRBV18 to TRBJ1-2; D uncertain. The V end lost 3 bases, the J end lost 4 bases, and 12 bases lay between the germline ends. Germline loops: CDR1 KGHSH, CDR2 LQKENI. The CDR3 length is 14 residues. The full variable domain, rest sourced from reference TRBV18 and TRBJ1-2, is NAGVMQNPRHLVRRRGQEARLRCSPMKGHSHVYWYRQLPEEGLKFMVYLQKENIIDESGMPKERFSAEFPKEGPSILRIQQVVRGDSAAYFCASSPVASIYGYTFGSGTRLTVV.

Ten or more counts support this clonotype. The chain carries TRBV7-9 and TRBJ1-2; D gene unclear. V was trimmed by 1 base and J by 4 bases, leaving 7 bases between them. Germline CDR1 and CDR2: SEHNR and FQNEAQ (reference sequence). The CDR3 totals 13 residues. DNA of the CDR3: TGTGCCAGCAGCTTAGGGCAGACCTATGGCTACACCTTC. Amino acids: CASSLGQTYGYTF.

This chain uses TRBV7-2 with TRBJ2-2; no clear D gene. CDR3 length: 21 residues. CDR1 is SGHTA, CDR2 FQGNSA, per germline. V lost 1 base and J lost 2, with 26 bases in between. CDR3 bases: TGTGCCAGCAGCTTAGAACTCGTTAGACACCAAGGGATCCAAAACACCGGGGAGCTGTTTTTT. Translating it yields CASSLELVRHQGIQNTGELFF. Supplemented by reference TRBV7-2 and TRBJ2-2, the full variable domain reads GAGVSQSPSNKVTEKGKDVELRCDPISGHTALYWYRQSLGQGLEFLIYFQGNSAPDKSGLPSDRFSAERTGGSVSTLTIQRTQQEDSAVYLCASSLELVRHQGIQNTGELFFGEGSRLTVL.

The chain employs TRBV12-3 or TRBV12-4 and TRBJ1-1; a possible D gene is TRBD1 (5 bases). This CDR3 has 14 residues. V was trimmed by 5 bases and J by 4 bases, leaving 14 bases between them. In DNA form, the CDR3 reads TGTGCCAGCAGTCCAGTAGGACACCTCACTGAAGCTTTCTTT. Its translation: CASSPVGHLTEAFF.

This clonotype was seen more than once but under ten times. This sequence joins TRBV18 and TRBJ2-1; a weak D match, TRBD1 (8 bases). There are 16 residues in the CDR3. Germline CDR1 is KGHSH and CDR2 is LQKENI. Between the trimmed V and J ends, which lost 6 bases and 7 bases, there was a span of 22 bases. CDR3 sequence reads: CASSPSQGGYQNEQFF. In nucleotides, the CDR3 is TGTGCCAGCTCTCCGTCACAGGGGGGGTATCAGAATGAGCAGTTCTTC.

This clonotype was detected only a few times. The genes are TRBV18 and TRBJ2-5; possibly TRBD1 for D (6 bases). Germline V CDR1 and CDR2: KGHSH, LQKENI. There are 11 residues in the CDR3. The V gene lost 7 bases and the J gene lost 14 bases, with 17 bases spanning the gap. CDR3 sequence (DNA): TGTGCCAGCTTAGGACAGACCGGACCTTACTTC. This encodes CASLGQTGPYF.

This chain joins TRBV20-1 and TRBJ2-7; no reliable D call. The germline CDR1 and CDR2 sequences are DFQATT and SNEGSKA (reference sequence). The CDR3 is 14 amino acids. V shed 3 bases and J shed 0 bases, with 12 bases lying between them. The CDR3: CSASMPSLSYEQYF. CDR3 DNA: TGCAGTGCTAGCATGCCCTCACTCTCCTACGAGCAGTACTTC.

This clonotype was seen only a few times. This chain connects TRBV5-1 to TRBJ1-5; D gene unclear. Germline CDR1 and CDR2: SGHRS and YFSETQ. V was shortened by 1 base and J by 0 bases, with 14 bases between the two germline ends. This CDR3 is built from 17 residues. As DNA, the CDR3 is TGCGCCAGCAGCTTGAGGTCAGCTGAATATAGCAATCAGCCCCAGCATTTT. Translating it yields CASSLRSAEYSNQPQHF. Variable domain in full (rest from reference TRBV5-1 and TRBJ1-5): KAGVTQTPRYLIKTRGQQVTLSCSPISGHRSVSWYQQTPGQGLQFLFEYFSETQRNKGNFPGRFSGRQFSNSRSEMNVSTLELGDSALYLCASSLRSAEYSNQPQHFGDGTRLSIL.

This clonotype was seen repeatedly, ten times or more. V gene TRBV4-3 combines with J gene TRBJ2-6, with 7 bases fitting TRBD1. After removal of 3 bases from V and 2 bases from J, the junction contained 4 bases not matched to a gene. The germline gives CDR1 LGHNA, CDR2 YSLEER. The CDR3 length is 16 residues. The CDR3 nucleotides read TGCGCCAGCAGCCATAATACAGGGGCTGGGGCCAACGTCCTGACTTTC. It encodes CASSHNTGAGANVLTF.

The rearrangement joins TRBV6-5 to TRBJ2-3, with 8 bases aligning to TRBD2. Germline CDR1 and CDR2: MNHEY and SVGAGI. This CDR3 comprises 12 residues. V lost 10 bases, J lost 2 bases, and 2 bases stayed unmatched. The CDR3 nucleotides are TGTGCCACAGCGGGAGACACAGATACGCAGTATTTT. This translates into CATAGDTDTQYF.

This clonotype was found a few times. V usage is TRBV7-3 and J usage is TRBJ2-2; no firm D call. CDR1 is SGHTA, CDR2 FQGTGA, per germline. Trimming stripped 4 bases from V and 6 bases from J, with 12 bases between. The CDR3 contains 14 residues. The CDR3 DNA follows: TGTGCCAGCAGCTCGACCGATGCCCCCGGGGAGCTGTTTTTT. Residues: CASSSTDAPGELFF. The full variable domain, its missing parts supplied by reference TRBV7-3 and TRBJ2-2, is GAGVSQTPSNKVTEKGKYVELRCDPISGHTALYWYRQSLGQGPEFLIYFQGTGAADDSGLPNDRFFAVRPEGSVSTLKIQRTERGDSAVYLCASSSTDAPGELFFGEGSRLTVL.

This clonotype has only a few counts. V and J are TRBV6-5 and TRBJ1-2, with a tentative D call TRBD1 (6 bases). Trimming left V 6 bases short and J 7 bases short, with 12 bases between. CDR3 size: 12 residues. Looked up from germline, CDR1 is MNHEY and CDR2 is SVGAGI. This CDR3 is CASSDRHGGYTF. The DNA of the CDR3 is TGTGCCAGCAGCGACAGGCATGGTGGCTACACCTTC.

CDR3 bases: TGTGCCAGCAGCCCCGGGACAGTTGCTGAAGCTTTCTTT. Protein: CASSPGTVAEAFF. V is TRBV6-5 and J is TRBJ1-1, with 7 bases identical to TRBD1. The trim removed 6 bases at V and 6 bases at J, leaving 7 bases unmatched. The CDR3 contains 13 residues. The germline gives CDR1 MNHEY, CDR2 SVGAGI.

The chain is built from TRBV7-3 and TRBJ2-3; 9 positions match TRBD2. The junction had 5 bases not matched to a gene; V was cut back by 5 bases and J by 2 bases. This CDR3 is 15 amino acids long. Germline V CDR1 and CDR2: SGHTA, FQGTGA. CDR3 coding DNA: TGTGCCAGCAGCCGGACTAGCGATGCCACAGATACGCAGTATTTT. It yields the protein CASSRTSDATDTQYF.

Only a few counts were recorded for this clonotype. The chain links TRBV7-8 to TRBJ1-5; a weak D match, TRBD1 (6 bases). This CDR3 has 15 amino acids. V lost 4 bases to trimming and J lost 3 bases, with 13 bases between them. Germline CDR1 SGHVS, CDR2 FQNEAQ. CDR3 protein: CASSSQGFANQPQHF. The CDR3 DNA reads TGTGCCAGCAGCTCACAGGGTTTCGCCAATCAGCCCCAGCATTTT.

The CDR3 is CATSDPLAGDTDTQYF. Written as DNA, the CDR3 is TGTGCCACCAGTGATCCCTTAGCGGGAGACACAGATACGCAGTATTTT. The chain has TRBV24-1 and TRBJ2-3; TRBD2 matches 9 bases. Germline assignment: CDR1 KGHDR and CDR2 SFDVKD. The CDR3 contains 16 residues. The junction had 5 bases not matched to a gene; V was cut back by 3 bases and J by 2 bases.

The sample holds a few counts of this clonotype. CDR3 nucleotides: TGCAGTGCTCAACCTCCTAGCGGGAGCAGCAATGAGCAGTTCTTC. Amino acid sequence: CSAQPPSGSSNEQFF. The chain has TRBV20-1 and TRBJ2-1; TRBD2 matches at 10 bases. The CDR3 length is 15 residues. Germline V CDR1 and CDR2: DFQATT, SNEGSKA (reference sequence). The V gene end was trimmed by 5 bases and the J gene end by 6 bases; junction bases not matched to a gene: 10.